This T cell receptor beta chain emerged from a study of human T cells and chemical hapten exposure. Specified time point: pre-sensitization, week 0. Specified treatment: therapeutic diphenylcyclopropenone sensitization with weekly scalp DPC. The length of the CDR3 is 16 residues. Trimming removed 4 bases from V and 4 bases from J; junction bases left unmatched: 12. Germline V gene data show CDR1 as MDHEN and CDR2 as SYDVKM. The table lists this clonotype with many counts. MiXCR, applied by TCRdb to the RACE reads, yields one record per CDR3 protein. The table lists under 200,000 distinct CDR3 sequences, nearly 30% of them singletons.

The source is a woman aged 30 to 39 with alopecia areata. Some clones in this sample may be carry-over from other donors' samples. V and J are TRBV28 and TRBJ1-2; 7 nucleotides align to TRBD1. The sequencing here drew on whole blood, taken in connection with sensitization to the hapten diphenylcyclopropenone (DPC). The CDR3 is CASSSPQTGLVYGYTF. The CDR3 DNA sequence: TGTGCCAGCAGTTCCCCCCAGACAGGGTTGGTCTATGGCTACACCTTC.